The table lists the clone carrying this TCR beta chain with a few counts. Its antigen is unknown. This record comes from a study of cytomegalovirus exposure and HLA in healthy donors. Overall study findings and caveats: Donor immune exposure was known only as CMV serostatus.

60 Vbeta and 13 Jbeta primers were used in PCR. Only in-frame clones appear in the TCRdb table, and some are missing; sequencing was by immunoSEQ multiplex PCR. The table shows roughly 63,000 clones, with roughly 74% occurring only once. The CDR3 extends over 12 amino acids. The junction had 5 bases not matched to a gene; V was cut back by 8 bases and J by 8 bases. Germline-derived CDR1 and CDR2 are MNHNS and SASEGT. The chain combines TRBV6-1 with TRBJ2-4; 8 positions agree with TRBD1. The TCR originated in a woman in her 40s in good health and CMV-seropositive. Material for sequencing was PBMCs. Written as DNA, the CDR3 is TGTGCCAGCGACCGACAGGGGTACATTCAGTACTTC. This codes for CASDRQGYIQYF.